The following is a T cell receptor beta chain sequence with its context. Its specificity is not known. CDR1 is SGDLS and CDR2 is YYNGEE in the germline V gene. J lost 8 bases, V lost 5 bases, and 4 bases had no gene match. The CDR3 runs 12 residues. These data originate in a study of cytomegalovirus exposure and HLA in healthy donors. Broader study findings: Presence/absence analyses rested on an assumption that sequencing depth was roughly uniform across donors. One variant, a missense change in DCLRE1C, was linked in a later analysis to TCR beta V- and J-gene trimming.

Primers: 60 Vbeta forward and 13 Jbeta reverse. Assay used: immunoSEQ multiplex PCR; TCRdb lists only in-frame clones, some missing. The repertoire has around 120,000 clones, approximately 80% of them found once; the top ten carry about 3.4%. This sequence was found in a man aged 30 to 39 in good health and CMV-seronegative. V gene TRBV9 combines with J gene TRBJ1-2, with 9 bases fitting TRBD1. The material sequenced was PBMCs. In DNA, the CDR3 is TGTGCCAGCAGGGGGGACAGGGTAGGCTACACCTTC. It translates to CASRGDRVGYTF.